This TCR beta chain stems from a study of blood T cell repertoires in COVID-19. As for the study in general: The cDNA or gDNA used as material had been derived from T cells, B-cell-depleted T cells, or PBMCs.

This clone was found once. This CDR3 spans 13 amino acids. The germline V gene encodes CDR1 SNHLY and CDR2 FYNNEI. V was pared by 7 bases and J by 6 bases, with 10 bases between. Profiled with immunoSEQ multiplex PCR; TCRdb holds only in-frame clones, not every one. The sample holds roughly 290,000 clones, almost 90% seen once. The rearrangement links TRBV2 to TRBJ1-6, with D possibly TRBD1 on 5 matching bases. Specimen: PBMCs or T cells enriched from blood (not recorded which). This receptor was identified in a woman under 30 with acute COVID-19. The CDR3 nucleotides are TGTGCCAGCATTACGACAGTTAATTCACCCCTCCACTTT. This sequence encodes CASITTVNSPLHF.